This T cell receptor (beta chain) comes out of a study of control samples from healthy donors and cancer patients. The data were produced by immunoSEQ multiplex PCR, yet TCRdb's version contains in-frame clones alone and is incomplete. The table records approximately 170,000 clones, roughly 92% of them present only once. In germline, CDR1 is LNHDA, CDR2 SQIVND (reference sequence). This CDR3 spans 15 amino acids. Trimming at V came to 3 bases and at J to 6 bases, leaving 9 bases not matched to a gene. This chain connects TRBV19 to TRBJ2-7; TRBD2 matches at 9 bases. The clonotype was recovered from a woman in her twenties or thirties in good health. Input material: blood. The CDR3 nucleotides are TGTGCCAGTAGTATCATAGCGGGAGTTGCGGCCGAGCAGTACTTC. Protein: CASSIIAGVAAEQYF. The full variable domain, its missing parts supplied by reference TRBV19 and TRBJ2-7, is DGGITQSPKYLFRKEGQNVTLSCEQNLNHDAMYWYRQDPGQGLRLIYYSQIVNDFQKGDIAEGYSVSREKKESFPLTVTSAQKNPTAFYLCASSIIAGVAAEQYFGPGTRLTVT.